The 8 T cell receptor beta chains listed next were all sequenced from one sample in a study of tumor-infiltrating lymphocytes in primary liver carcinoma. The study extracted blood RNA from unsorted whole blood and also extracted germline DNA. TCR beta cDNA was prepared out of around 460 ng total RNA by means of a constant-region primer. A slightly modified ARM-PCR protocol with three nested multiplex PCR rounds produced these TCR beta libraries. With TRBV1-TRBV30 forward primers and a C-beta reverse primer, the first two PCR rounds were run for around 11 cycles each. MiXCR, applied by TCRdb to the multiplex PCR reads, yields one record per CDR3 protein. This sample has some 320,000 distinct CDR3 sequences; 65% occur once, and the top ten carry roughly 9%. Sequenced sample: peripheral blood. The receptors stem from a middle-aged man with primary liver carcinoma and hepatitis B virus infection.

The V call is TRBV30, the J call TRBJ2-3, with TRBD2 identical over 7 bases. There are 14 residues in the CDR3. With V trimmed by 0 bases and J by 2 bases, 2 bases remained unmatched. Per the germline V gene, CDR1 is GTSNPN and CDR2 is SVGIG (reference sequence). Here the CDR3 reads CAWSVRDYTDTQYF. The DNA of the CDR3 is TGTGCCTGGAGTGTAAGGGACTACACAGATACGCAGTATTTT.

As regards this clonotype: Given a much more abundant clone one base away, this may be a read error. CDR3 amino acids: CASSLALAGAYIEQFF. CDR3 coding DNA: TGTGCCAGCAGCTTAGCCCTAGCGGGGGCCTACATTGAGCAGTTCTTC. The chain combines TRBV7-9 with TRBJ2-1, with TRBD2 identical over 10 bases. CDR3 length equals 16 residues. Per germline, CDR1 SEHNR and CDR2 FQNEAQ (reference sequence).

A word on this clonotype: A much larger clone differs by one base, so this may be a read error. The V gene is TRBV5-4, the J gene TRBJ1-2; D not certain. This CDR3 is built from 12 residues. Germline CDR1 and CDR2: SGHNT and YYREEE (reference sequence). The CDR3, as DNA: TGTACCAGCAGCTTTCCCTTCAGGGGCTACACCTTC. Amino acid sequence: CTSSFPFRGYTF.

This clonotype has a handful of counts. This rearrangement joins TRBV28 to TRBJ1-2; the D gene is possibly TRBD1 (5 bases). Germline CDR1 is MDHEN and CDR2 is SYDVKM. V was pared by 6 bases and J by 7 bases, with 18 bases between. The CDR3 is 14 residues long. CDR3 DNA sequence: TGTGCCAGCAGCCCCGGGACGTTCACGGGTGGCTACACCTTC. As protein: CASSPGTFTGGYTF.

Remarks on this clonotype: The CDR3 does not end in the conserved phenylalanine or tryptophan, so this is likely a read error. The rearrangement uses TRBV10-2 and TRBJ2-1; 9 bases align to TRBD1. TRBJ2-7 matches the DNA end more closely, so the J call is doubtful. This CDR3 contains 14 residues. Germline V gives CDR1 WSHSY, CDR2 SAAADI. Here the CDR3 reads CASSDGTGWYEQYL. CDR3 in DNA: TGCGCCAGCAGTGACGGGACAGGGTGGTATGAGCAGTACTTA.

This clonotype was found many times. The CDR3 DNA reads TGTGCCAGCAGTTACGGACAGGGGGTAACTGAAGCTTTCTTT. It translates to CASSYGQGVTEAFF. This chain joins TRBV6-5 and TRBJ1-1, with TRBD1 matching over 10 bases. V lost 2 bases and J lost 5; bases outside the gene matches: 2. The CDR3 has 14 residues. From germline, CDR1 is MNHEY and CDR2 SVGAGI.

Concerning this clonotype itself: A read error may be the cause here, since a much bigger clone is one base away. The chain recombines TRBV6-5 with TRBJ1-4; weak D call: TRBD1 (5 bases). There are 14 residues in the CDR3. Looked up from germline, CDR1 is MNHEY and CDR2 is SVGAGI. CDR3 residues: CASSFTGFGEKPFF. Written as DNA, the CDR3 is TGTGCCAGCAGTTTTACAGGCTTCGGGGAAAAACCGTTTTTT.

This clonotype was seen once. The chain joins TRBV6-2 or TRBV6-3 to TRBJ2-1; D is possibly TRBD2 (5 bases). Per the germline V gene, CDR1 is MNHEY and CDR2 is SVGEGT. The length of the CDR3 is 14 residues. Trimming took off 7 bases at V and 3 bases at J, with 13 bases between the two ends. The CDR3 region is CASNLRGFYNEQFF. DNA of the CDR3: TGTGCCAGCAACTTGCGAGGGTTCTACAATGAGCAGTTCTTC.